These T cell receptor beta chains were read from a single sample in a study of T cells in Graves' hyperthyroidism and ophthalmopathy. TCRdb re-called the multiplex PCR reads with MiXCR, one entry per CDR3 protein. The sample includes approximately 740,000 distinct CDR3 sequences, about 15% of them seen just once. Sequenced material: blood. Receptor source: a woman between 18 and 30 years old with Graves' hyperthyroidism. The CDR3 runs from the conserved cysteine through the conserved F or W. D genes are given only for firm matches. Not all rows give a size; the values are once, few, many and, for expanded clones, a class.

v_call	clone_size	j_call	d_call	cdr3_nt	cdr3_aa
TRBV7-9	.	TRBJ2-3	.	TGTGCCAGCAGCTTAGGTCCGGAGGGTTCGCAGTATTTT	CASSLGPEGSQYF
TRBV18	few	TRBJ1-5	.	TGTGCCAGCTCAGTAGCAGGGGTCCAGCCCCAGCATTTT	CASSVAGVQPQHF
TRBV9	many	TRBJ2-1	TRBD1	TGTGCCAGCAGCGCATCGTCCGGGACAGGGTACAATGAGCAGTTCTTC	CASSASSGTGYNEQFF
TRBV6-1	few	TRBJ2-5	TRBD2	TGTGCCAGCACCAGAAGGACTAGTTTCCCAGAGACCCAGTACTTC	CASTRRTSFPETQYF
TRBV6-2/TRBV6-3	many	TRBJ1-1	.	TGTGCCAGCAGCTTCACGGTGGGTGGGACTGAAGCTTTCTTT	CASSFTVGGTEAFF
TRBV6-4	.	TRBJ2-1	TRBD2	TGTGCCAGCAGTGACAGGCGACTAGCGGGATCCTACAATGAGCAGTTCTTC	CASSDRRLAGSYNEQFF
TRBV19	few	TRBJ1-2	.	TGTGCCAGTAGTGCCACGGGGGCTGTTGGAGGCTACACCTTC	CASSATGAVGGYTF
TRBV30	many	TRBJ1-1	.	TGTGCCTGGAGTGTAATAGGGCAGGGGATCATTAGCACTGAAGCTTTCTTT	CAWSVIGQGIISTEAFF
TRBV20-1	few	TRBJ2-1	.	TGCAGTGCTTTGGATAGCGGCTCCTACAATGAGCAGTTCTTC	CSALDSGSYNEQFF
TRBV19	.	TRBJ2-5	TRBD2	TGTGCCAGTAGTAGTTTCCAGCGGGGCTACCAAGAGACCCAGTACTTC	CASSSFQRGYQETQYF
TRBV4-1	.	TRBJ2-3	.	TGCGCCAGCAGCCAAGACCGACTCCGCACAGATACGCAGTATTTT	CASSQDRLRTDTQYF
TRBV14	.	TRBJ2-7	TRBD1	TGTGCCAGCAGCCCAGGGGGTAAAGGGTACTACGAGCAGTACTTC	CASSPGGKGYYEQYF
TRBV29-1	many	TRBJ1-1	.	TGCAGCGTTGTGGGTTGGAACACTGAAGCTTTCTTT	CSVVGWNTEAFF
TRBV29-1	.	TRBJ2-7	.	TGCAGCGTTGCAGGGGCCTACGAGCAGTACTTC	CSVAGAYEQYF
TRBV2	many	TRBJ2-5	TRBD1	TGTGCCAGCACTAGACAGGGAATAAAAGAGACCCAGTACTTC	CASTRQGIKETQYF
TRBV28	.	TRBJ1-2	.	TGTGCCAGCAGTTTTTGGGGGGCGAACTATGGCTACACCTTC	CASSFWGANYGYTF
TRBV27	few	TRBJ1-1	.	TGTGCCAGCAGTCAAAAGGCCGACAGTTACACTGAAGCTTTCTTT	CASSQKADSYTEAFF
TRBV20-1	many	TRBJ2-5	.	TGCAGTGCTAGAGGGGAGTTTTCGGAGACCCAGTACTTC	CSARGEFSETQYF
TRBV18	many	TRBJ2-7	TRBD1	TGTGCCAGCTCACCTCGACAGGGTCCTCAGGACGAGCAGTACTTC	CASSPRQGPQDEQYF
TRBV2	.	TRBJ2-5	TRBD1	TGTGCCAGCCACCGGTGGGACAGAACCCTCCAAGAGACCCAGTACTTC	CASHRWDRTLQETQYF
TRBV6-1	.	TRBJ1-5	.	TGTGCCAGCAGTGCCGACAGCCAGGGTCGGCCCCAGCATTTT	CASSADSQGRPQHF
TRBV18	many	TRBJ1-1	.	TGTGCCAGCTCACCACTTGATGGCCAAGAAGCTTTCTTT	CASSPLDGQEAFF
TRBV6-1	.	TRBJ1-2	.	TGTGCCAGCCTTGGCACCCCTCATGGCTACACCTTC	CASLGTPHGYTF
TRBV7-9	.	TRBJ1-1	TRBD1	TGTGCCAGCAGCCCAGGAGGGGACAGGGGGAACACTGAAGCTTTCTTT	CASSPGGDRGNTEAFF
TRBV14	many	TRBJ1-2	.	TGTGCCAGCAGCCAAGATAGCCAGGGAACGGCGCGTGGCTACACCTTC	CASSQDSQGTARGYTF
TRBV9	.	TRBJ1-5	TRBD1	TGTGCCAGCAGCGTAGCAGGGGGCGCCGGGCAGCCCCAGCATTTT	CASSVAGGAGQPQHF
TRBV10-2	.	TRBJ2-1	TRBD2	TGCGCCAGCAGTGAGCCGGGAGGGCGTCTCAATGAGCAGTTCTTC	CASSEPGGRLNEQFF
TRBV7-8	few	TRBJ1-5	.	TGTGCCAGCAGCTCTAGGACAGCGATGAATCAGCCCCAGCATTTT	CASSSRTAMNQPQHF
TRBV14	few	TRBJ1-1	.	TGTGCCAGCAGCCAGAACAGGGCTGGTGAAGCTTTCTTT	CASSQNRAGEAFF
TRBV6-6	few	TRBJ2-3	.	TGTGCCAGCAGTTACTCTCAGGAGAACACAGATACGCAGTATTTT	CASSYSQENTDTQYF
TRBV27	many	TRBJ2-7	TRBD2	TGTGCCAGCAGTTTGACTAGCGGGATCTCCTACGAGCAGTACTTC	CASSLTSGISYEQYF
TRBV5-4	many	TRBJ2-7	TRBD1	TGTGCCAGCAGCTTGGTTGTTGGGACAGTAACTATCGAGCAGTACTTC	CASSLVVGTVTIEQYF
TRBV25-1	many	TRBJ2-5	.	TGTGCCAGCAATAGGGGGCAAGAGACCCAGTACTTC	CASNRGQETQYF
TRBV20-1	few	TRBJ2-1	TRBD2	TGCAGTGCTAGCGGGAGGTTTAATGAGCAGTTCTTC	CSASGRFNEQFF
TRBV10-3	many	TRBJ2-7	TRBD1	TGTGCCATCAGTGCGGCAGGGGGCTCGTACGAGCAGTACTTC	CAISAAGGSYEQYF
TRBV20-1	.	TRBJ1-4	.	TGCAGTGCTAGAGACCCCCGGGCTAGTGAAAAACTGTTTTTT	CSARDPRASEKLFF
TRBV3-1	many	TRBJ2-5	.	TGTGCCAGCAGCCCGGGGAAGGCGGGGACCCAGTACTTC	CASSPGKAGTQYF
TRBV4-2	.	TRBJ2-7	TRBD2	TGTGCCAGCAGCCGATCTCAAGCGGGATCTAACTACGAGCAGTACTTC	CASSRSQAGSNYEQYF
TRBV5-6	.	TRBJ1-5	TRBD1	TGTGCCAGCAGCTTGGGACAGGGGCCCTATCAGCCCCAGCATTTT	CASSLGQGPYQPQHF
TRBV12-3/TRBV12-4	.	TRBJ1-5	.	TGTGCCAGCAGGCAGGGGAGGGATCAGCCCCAGCATTTT	CASRQGRDQPQHF
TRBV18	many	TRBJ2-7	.	TGTGCCAGCTCGCACCGGGAACGAGAGCAGTACTTC	CASSHREREQYF
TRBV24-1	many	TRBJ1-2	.	TGTGCCACCAGTGGTCGGGCGGCTGGCGGCTACACCTTC	CATSGRAAGGYTF
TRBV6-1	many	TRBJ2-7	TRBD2	TGTGCCAGCAGTCCGCGACTAGCGGGAGCTGCCGAGCAGTACTTC	CASSPRLAGAAEQYF
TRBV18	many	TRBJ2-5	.	TGTGCCAGCGCGGGACAGAACCAAGAGACCCAGTACTTC	CASAGQNQETQYF
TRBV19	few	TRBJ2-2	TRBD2	TGTGCCAGTCGGTTAGTTAGCGGGGGTACCGGGGAGCTGTTTTTT	CASRLVSGGTGELFF
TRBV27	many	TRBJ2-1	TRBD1	TGTGCCAGCAGCTATCGGATCCGGGACAGGGGGCGCATTGAGCAGTTCTTC	CASSYRIRDRGRIEQFF
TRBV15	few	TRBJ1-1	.	TGTGCCACCAGCAGAGGAAAAGGGGGGGGAGACGCTGAAGCTTTCTTT	CATSRGKGGGDAEAFF
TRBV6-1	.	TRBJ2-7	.	TGTGCCAGCATCCGCCGGCGAGGCTCCGAAGAGTACGAGCAGTACTTC	CASIRRRGSEEYEQYF
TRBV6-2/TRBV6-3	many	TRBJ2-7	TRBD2	TGTGCCAGCAGTCCCGAAGACTCTAGCGGGAGAACCTACGAGCAGTACTTC	CASSPEDSSGRTYEQYF
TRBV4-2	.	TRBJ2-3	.	TGTGCCAGCAGCCAATACGGGAGCACAGATACGCAGTATTTT	CASSQYGSTDTQYF
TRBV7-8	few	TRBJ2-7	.	TGTGCCAGCAGCCCTGGCCCGCTAGCCTCCTACGAGCAGTACTTC	CASSPGPLASYEQYF
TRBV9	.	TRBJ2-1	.	TGTGCCAGCAGCCTTTGGGGTGGGCCCAATAATGAGCAGTTCTTC	CASSLWGGPNNEQFF
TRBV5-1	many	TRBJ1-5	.	TGCGCCAGCAGCTTGCCGGAAGTGATTCAGCCCCAGCATTTT	CASSLPEVIQPQHF
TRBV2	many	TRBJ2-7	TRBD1	TGTGCCAGCAGTGAAGGGACAGGGGAATCCTACGAGCAGTACTTC	CASSEGTGESYEQYF
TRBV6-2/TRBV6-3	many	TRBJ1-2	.	TGTGCCAGCAGGGAAACGGGACGGAGTTCGTATTACGGCTACACCTTC	CASRETGRSSYYGYTF
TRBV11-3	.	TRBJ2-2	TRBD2	TGTGCCAGCAGCTCCCAGGGACTACGTGGGACCGGGGAGCTGTTTTTT	CASSSQGLRGTGELFF
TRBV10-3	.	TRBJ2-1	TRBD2	TGTGCCATCAGTGAGGGACTAGCGCACAATGAGCAGTTCTTC	CAISEGLAHNEQFF